This TCR beta chain was identified in a study of beta chain features in type 1 diabetes. General study results and limits: Researchers report that Type 1 diabetes patients had moderately but significantly shorter TCRB CDR3s across all four CD4+ subsets. Within patients, naive, central memory and Treg TCRB repertoires seemed more similar than within healthy donors.

Germline V gene sequence: CDR1 GTSNPN, CDR2 SVGIG (reference sequence). The CDR3 covers 14 residues. Trimming cost V 2 bases and J 13 bases; bases outside gene matches: 16. This clone has only a few counts. The target antigen is unknown. The sequenced template was cDNA made from the entire isolated RNA. Profiled with immunoSEQ multiplex PCR; TCRdb holds only in-frame clones, not every one. The table includes some 240,000 clones, approximately 16% detected once. The TCR originated in a man aged 25-45 years with type 1 diabetes. The chain employs TRBV30 and TRBJ2-7; 8 bases map to TRBD1. The sequenced sample was naive CD4+ T cells from blood. This CDR3 reads CAWSNRDRTPLLYF. The CDR3 nucleotides read TGTGCCTGGAGTAACCGGGACAGGACCCCTCTCCTCTACTTC.